This is a list of T cell receptor beta chains from one sample in a study of shared clonotypes between healthy human individuals. Only in-frame clones appear in the TCRdb table, and some are missing; sequencing was by immunoSEQ multiplex PCR. The sample includes roughly 1.4 million clones, roughly 98.5% of them seen just once. The specimen sequenced was naive CD4+ T cells sorted from blood. The receptors come from a man aged 25 to 45 in good health. Each CDR3 is given with its conserved first and last residue. Expanded clones get a size class; other rows say once, few or many, or leave the size out.

cdr3_length,j_call,v_call,clone_size,cdr3_aa
15,TRBJ2-5,TRBV28,NA,CASSLTGRVAETQYF
18,TRBJ2-3,TRBV5-1,NA,CASSSRNPLGLSADTQYF
13,TRBJ2-7,TRBV27,NA,CASSSGLEYEQYF
18,TRBJ2-7,TRBV18,NA,CASSPHQGPSGGSYEQYF
13,TRBJ2-3,TRBV2,NA,CATDRADTDTQYF
14,TRBJ1-5,TRBV2,NA,CASSGKGENQPQHF
13,TRBJ2-1,TRBV19,NA,CASSITPDDEQFF
14,TRBJ2-7,TRBV6-5,once,CASSRRLTRYEQYF
13,TRBJ1-1,TRBV10-1,NA,CASSEQENTEAFF
14,TRBJ1-5,TRBV28,NA,CASSLGQAIQPQHF
11,TRBJ2-1,TRBV5-4,NA,CASSSHNEQFF
19,TRBJ1-1,TRBV7-8,NA,CASSLVVFGWQGGNTEAFF
18,TRBJ2-7,TRBV11-2,NA,CASSPPSNLAGGSYEQYF
16,TRBJ1-1,TRBV19,NA,CASSIMDRGRNTEAFF